Here is one TCR beta chain with its context. Its cognate antigen is unknown. PCRs each included synthetic TCR analog templates spiked in. TCRdb's copy holds only in-frame clones and misses some; the assay was immunoSEQ multiplex PCR. This table holds about 41,000 clones, 82% found once. The record originates from a study of PD-L1 blockade in urothelial cancer. The overall study: Atezolizumab was started by patients at some point between 2014 and 2016 at 1,200 mg intravenously every 3 weeks. Findings and caveats of the study: At 3 weeks on treatment, tumor-associated clones expanded more with durable benefit.

CDR3 size: 11 residues. Germline loops: CDR1 SGHVS, CDR2 FQNEAQ. V lost 5 bases and J 4 bases, leaving 4 bases between the germline ends. Each patient gave between 1 and 8 samples of peripheral blood mononuclear cells, which were collected pretreatment and during treatment. The receptor was derived from a man in his sixties with urothelial cancer. The sequencing used PBMCs, collected around atezolizumab (anti-PD-L1) treatment. This rearrangement joins TRBV7-8 to TRBJ2-3; no reliable D call. CDR3 coding DNA: TGTGCCAGCAGCCCCGCAGATACGCAGTATTTT. The encoded protein is CASSPADTQYF.